This T cell receptor beta chain was captured by sequencing in a study of vaccination and CD4 T cells after COVID-19. Study summary: For control cultures, the treatment was a CEFX pool, an HIV-1 Nef pool, or no peptide.

This clonotype was counted between two and nine times. Its matching antigen is unknown. Germline values: CDR1 LNHDA, CDR2 SQIVND (reference sequence). The CDR3 covers 13 residues. Trimming removed 3 bases from V and 8 bases from J, with 11 bases in between. Sequencing of the DNA from cultured CD4+ T cells was carried out with the Oncomine TCR Beta short-read assay. TCRdb redid the calling of the PCR reads with MiXCR, one entry per CDR3 protein. The sample consists of over 10,000 distinct CDR3 sequences, just under 35% of them appearing once. Sample treatment: roughly 11-day PBMC culture with coronavirus spike peptide pools or control peptides (ViraFEST assay). Per-well cultures of millions of PBMCs received 8.5 to 10 IU/ml IL-2 and 10 ug/ml peptide pools.

Sequencing input: CD4+ T cells from blood, cultured in vitro. The TCR sequence derives from a human donor who had recovered from COVID-19. The chain has TRBV19 and TRBJ2-1; D call uncertain. CDR3 DNA: TGTGCCAGTAGTATGGGTGGCTGGGATGAGCAGTTCTTC. Amino acids: CASSMGGWDEQFF.